This entry lists 26 T cell receptor beta chains sequenced from one sample in a study of blood T cells in healthy people across ages. Primers used in a second PCR of about 7 to 12 cycles were a sample-barcoded 5' primer and a J-beta primer mix. MiXCR, run by TCRdb on the 5' RACE reads, gives a single entry per CDR3 protein. The table has approximately 670,000 distinct CDR3 sequences, 40% to 45% seen once. Sequenced input: blood. The source of these receptors is an elderly man in good health.

This chain connects TRBV11-1 to TRBJ1-1; D is possibly TRBD1 (5 bases). The V gene's germline CDR1 is SGHAT and CDR2 FQDESV (reference sequence). With 3 bases removed from V and 0 bases from J, the gap between germline ends came to 11 bases. CDR3 size: 15 residues. CDR3: CASSFRVSLNTEAFF. The DNA of the CDR3 is TGTGCCAGCAGCTTCAGGGTTAGCTTGAACACTGAAGCTTTCTTT.

This clonotype was seen a few times. This rearrangement joins TRBV5-1 to TRBJ2-3; D remains unclear. This CDR3 comprises 15 residues. The V gene lost 0 bases and the J gene lost 2 bases, with 10 bases spanning the gap. Germline V gives CDR1 SGHRS, CDR2 YFSETQ. The CDR3 region is CASSLAAQTTDTQYF. The CDR3 region has the DNA TGCGCCAGCAGCTTGGCAGCGCAGACCACAGATACGCAGTATTTT. The full variable domain, in which reference TRBV5-1 and TRBJ2-3 provide the parts outside the CDR3, is KAGVTQTPRYLIKTRGQQVTLSCSPISGHRSVSWYQQTPGQGLQFLFEYFSETQRNKGNFPGRFSGRQFSNSRSEMNVSTLELGDSALYLCASSLAAQTTDTQYFGPGTRLTVL.

This clonotype was counted between two and nine times. This chain links TRBV24-1 with TRBJ2-3; a weak D match, TRBD2 (5 bases). The CDR3 covers 18 residues. The germline V gene has CDR1 KGHDR and CDR2 SFDVKD. V was clipped by 1 base and J by 4 bases, with 20 bases between them. Here the CDR3 DNA reads TGTGCCACCAGTGATTTTAGGGATAGCGCAAAGACGGCAGATACGCAGTATTTT. Its protein product is CATSDFRDSAKTADTQYF.

This clonotype was found many times. This sequence joins TRBV20-1 and TRBJ2-5; D possibly matches TRBD1 or TRBD2 (5 bases each). Trimming shortened V by 6 bases and J by 2 bases, and 19 bases separated the two germline ends. CDR3 length: 15 residues. Germline CDR1 DFQATT, CDR2 SNEGSKA (reference sequence). CDR3 DNA: TGCAGTGCGTACAATTCCGGGACGCCGCAAGAGACCCAGTACTTC. Protein sequence: CSAYNSGTPQETQYF.

This clonotype was counted only a few times. It may be a read error: a sequence one base away is much more abundant. The V and J genes are TRBV4-3 and TRBJ2-1; a weak D match, TRBD2 (5 bases). Germline CDR1 and CDR2: LGHNA and YSLEER. The V gene lost 0 bases and the J gene lost 9 bases, with 9 bases spanning the gap. The CDR3 length is 13 residues. Written as DNA, the CDR3 is TGCGCCAGCAGCCAAGAAGCGGAGGTTGAGCAGTTCTTC. Its protein product is CASSQEAEVEQFF.

This clonotype was seen repeatedly, ten times or more. The rearrangement joins TRBV24-1 to TRBJ2-3; no clear D. Germline CDR1 and CDR2: KGHDR and SFDVKD. The CDR3 extends over 11 amino acids. V lost 5 bases and J 5 bases, leaving 4 bases between the germline ends. CDR3 sequence: CATSVVDTQYF. The CDR3 nucleotides are TGTGCCACCAGTGTGGTAGATACGCAGTATTTT.

The rearrangement joins TRBV29-1 to TRBJ1-1; maybe TRBD1 (5 bases). The germline V gene has CDR1 SQVTM and CDR2 ANQGSEA. This CDR3 comprises 13 residues. V dropped 2 bases and J dropped 1 base, with 8 bases sitting between them. The CDR3 is CSVEFGQNTEAFF. In DNA, the CDR3 is TGCAGCGTTGAATTTGGACAGAACACTGAAGCTTTCTTT.

The V gene is TRBV20-1, the J gene TRBJ2-6; D is uncertain. V was trimmed by 0 bases and J by 0 bases, leaving 6 bases between them. Looked up from germline, CDR1 is DFQATT and CDR2 is SNEGSKA (reference sequence). The CDR3 is 15 amino acids. In DNA, the CDR3 is TGCAGTGCTAGAGATGAGCACTCTGGGGCCAACGTCCTGACTTTC. Its translation: CSARDEHSGANVLTF.

This chain links TRBV6-2 or TRBV6-3 with TRBJ2-7; TRBD1 matches 8 bases. V lost 6 bases to trimming and J lost 4 bases; unmatched junction nucleotides: 11. The CDR3 is 15 amino acids. The V gene's germline CDR1 is MNHEY and CDR2 SVGEGT. The CDR3 here is CASSRPGTGEYEQYF. The CDR3 DNA is TGTGCCAGCAGCAGACCCGGGACAGGAGAATACGAGCAGTACTTC.

To note about this clonotype: A much bigger clone sits one base away, suggesting this may be a read error. The chain carries TRBV27 and TRBJ2-5; D possibly matches TRBD1 or TRBD2 (5 bases each). Germline assignment: CDR1 MNHEY and CDR2 SMNVEV (reference sequence). Trimming shortened V by 5 bases and J by 4 bases, and 20 bases separated the two germline ends. The CDR3 has 16 amino acids. Here the CDR3 reads CASSDPGEFGGETQYF. As DNA, the CDR3 is TGTGCCAGCAGTGACCCCGGGGAGTTTGGGGGAGAGACCCAGTACTTC.

This clonotype appeared a few times. This chain joins TRBV18 and TRBJ2-7, with TRBD2 matching 8 bases. Germline values: CDR1 KGHSH, CDR2 LQKENI. The J segment lost 7 bases and the V segment lost 0 bases, leaving 8 bases of the junction unmatched. This CDR3 comprises 15 residues. CDR3: CASSPPNSGVGEQYF. DNA of the CDR3: TGTGCCAGCTCACCACCGAATAGCGGGGTGGGTGAGCAGTACTTC.

For the CDR3, the DNA is TGCAGTGCTAGATTTTTGGGGACAGGGATCCAAGAGACCCAGTACTTC. It specifies CSARFLGTGIQETQYF. The V gene is TRBV20-1, the J gene TRBJ2-5, with TRBD1 matching 9 bases. The CDR3 is 16 amino acids. Per germline, CDR1 DFQATT and CDR2 SNEGSKA (reference sequence). Trimming cost V 2 bases and J 1 base; bases outside gene matches: 8.

This clonotype was picked up a small number of times. The gene calls are TRBV27 and TRBJ2-4; D might be TRBD1 (6 bases). The germline CDR1 and CDR2 sequences are MNHEY and SMNVEV (reference sequence). V dropped 3 bases and J dropped 1 base, with 13 bases sitting between them. The CDR3 contains 16 residues. The CDR3 nucleotides are TGTGCCAGCAGTTTGGGGACAACGAGTGCCAAAAACATTCAGTACTTC. Its protein is CASSLGTTSAKNIQYF.

The chain combines TRBV28 with TRBJ2-7; 13 nucleotides line up with TRBD2. V was pared by 5 bases and J by 7 bases, with 8 bases of the junction left unmatched. Germline loops: CDR1 MDHEN, CDR2 SYDVKM. The CDR3 has 15 residues. The CDR3 nucleotides read TGTGCCAGCAGTCCCGGACTAGCGGGAGTTTTTGAGCAGTACTTC. It yields the protein CASSPGLAGVFEQYF.

This clonotype was observed at least ten times. The chain has TRBV6-2 or TRBV6-3 and TRBJ1-6, with TRBD1 matching over 7 bases. V lost 8 bases, J lost 5 bases, and 18 bases stayed unmatched. Germline values: CDR1 MNHEY, CDR2 SVGEGT. The CDR3 extends over 18 amino acids. Written as DNA, the CDR3 is TGTGCCAGCTCGCGTATAGCCCTTGGGACAGCAGATAATTCACCCCTCCACTTT. Translating gives CASSRIALGTADNSPLHF.

This chain joins TRBV24-1 and TRBJ2-7; maybe TRBD1 (6 bases). The DNA matches TRBJ2-5 better at its end, which makes the J call doubtful. Germline V gene lookup returns CDR1 KGHDR and CDR2 SFDVKD. The CDR3 runs 15 residues. CDR3 sequence reads: CATSDSAGAAETQYF. In DNA, the CDR3 is TGTGCCACCAGTGATTCGGCAGGGGCAGCAGAGACCCAGTACTTC.

V gene TRBV7-9 combines with J gene TRBJ1-6; no firm D call. The germline V gene has CDR1 SEHNR and CDR2 FQNEAQ (reference sequence). The CDR3 spans 14 residues. Trimming removed 1 base at V and 9 bases at J, with 10 bases between. Here the CDR3 reads CASSLVESVSPLHF. In nucleotides, the CDR3 is TGTGCCAGCAGCTTAGTCGAGTCGGTTTCACCCCTCCACTTT.

This chain links TRBV28 with TRBJ1-1; weak D call: TRBD1 (5 bases). V gave up 6 bases and J gave up 5 bases, with 16 bases separating them. This CDR3 contains 14 residues. Germline CDR1 MDHEN, CDR2 SYDVKM. The CDR3 here is CASRNSGSWTEAFF. The CDR3 bases are TGTGCCAGCAGGAACTCAGGGAGCTGGACTGAAGCTTTCTTT.

To note about this clonotype: A much larger clone is a single base away; this may be a read error. V gene TRBV3-1 combines with J gene TRBJ2-5; D is undetermined. The V gene lost 2 bases and the J gene lost 1 base, with 8 bases spanning the gap. The CDR3 contains 14 residues. From germline, CDR1 is LGHDT and CDR2 YNNKEL (reference sequence). CDR3 residues: CASSQWGIQETQYF. DNA of the CDR3: TGTGCCAGCAGCCAATGGGGAATCCAAGAGACCCAGTACTTC.

This clonotype was found many times. The chain has TRBV27 and TRBJ2-7, with 7 bases that match TRBD2. Per germline, CDR1 MNHEY and CDR2 SMNVEV (reference sequence). V lost 3 bases to trimming and J lost 7 bases; unmatched junction nucleotides: 3. The CDR3 runs to 12 residues. CDR3 protein: CASSLSGNEQYF. The CDR3 coding sequence is TGTGCCAGCAGTTTGAGCGGGAATGAGCAGTACTTC.

This rearrangement joins TRBV20-1 to TRBJ2-5, with 15 positions matching TRBD2. The trim removed 6 bases at V and 5 bases at J, leaving 10 bases unmatched. This CDR3 spans 16 amino acids. Per the germline V gene, CDR1 is DFQATT and CDR2 is SNEGSKA (reference sequence). The CDR3 is CSAAGLAGGNEETQYF. The CDR3 DNA is TGCAGTGCCGCCGGACTAGCGGGGGGGAACGAGGAGACCCAGTACTTC.

This clonotype occurred a few times. The chain joins TRBV5-5 to TRBJ1-6, with D hard to call. Trimming removed 1 base from V and 0 bases from J, with 5 bases in between. This CDR3 region has 15 residues. CDR1 SGHKS and CDR2 YYEKEE come from the germline V gene (reference sequence). This chain's CDR3 is CASSLQASYNSPLHF. In DNA, the CDR3 is TGTGCCAGCAGCTTGCAGGCCTCCTATAATTCACCCCTCCACTTT.

This sequence joins TRBV11-2 and TRBJ1-5; no firm D call. V was trimmed by 1 base and J by 1 base, leaving 5 bases between them. Germline V gene sequence: CDR1 SGHAT, CDR2 FQNNGV. This CDR3 spans 14 amino acids. The CDR3 sequence is CASSLGGSNQPQHF. The DNA of the CDR3 is TGTGCCAGCAGCTTAGGAGGGAGCAATCAGCCCCAGCATTTT. The full variable domain, with the rest looked up from reference TRBV11-2 and TRBJ1-5, is EAGVAQSPRYKIIEKRQSVAFWCNPISGHATLYWYQQILGQGPKLLIQFQNNGVVDDSQLPKDRFSAERLKGVDSTLKIQPAKLEDSAVYLCASSLGGSNQPQHFGDGTRLSIL.

The chain joins TRBV10-1 to TRBJ1-3; D remains ambiguous. This CDR3 is 13 amino acids long. CDR1 is WNHNN, CDR2 SYGVQD, per germline (reference sequence). V lost 4 bases and J lost 0, with 4 bases in between. CDR3 protein: CASSGGSGNTIYF. The CDR3 DNA is TGCGCCAGCAGTGGGGGCTCTGGAAACACCATATATTTT.

This sequence joins TRBV20-1 and TRBJ1-1; D perhaps matches TRBD1 (6 bases). Looked up from germline, CDR1 is DFQATT and CDR2 is SNEGSKA (reference sequence). The CDR3 is made up of 17 amino acids. Trimming removed 3 bases from V and 0 bases from J, with 20 bases in between. CDR3 loop: CSASLGGSPRMNTEAFF. The CDR3 nucleotides are TGCAGTGCTAGTCTAGGGGGTTCCCCAAGAATGAACACTGAAGCTTTCTTT.

V is TRBV20-1 and J is TRBJ2-1; 8 bases fit TRBD2. The V and J ends lost 5 bases and 0 bases, in that order; junction bases with no gene match: 6. CDR1 is DFQATT, CDR2 SNEGSKA, per germline (reference sequence). The CDR3 loop spans 15 amino acids. The CDR3 DNA follows: TGCAGTGCTGCCCCACTAGCGGACTCCTACAATGAGCAGTTCTTC. It specifies CSAAPLADSYNEQFF.